This T cell receptor (beta chain) was captured in a study of cytotoxic CD8 clonotypes in ibrutinib-treated CLL. Study-wide context: Of a cohort that held around 10 relapsed/refractory and under 16 treatment-naive patients, 17 to 18 were IGHV unmutated.

This CDR3 contains 15 residues. With 3 bases removed from V and 8 bases from J, the gap between germline ends came to 14 bases. CDR1 SGHAT and CDR2 FQDESV come from the germline V gene (reference sequence). Study conclusions and caveats: For progressing versus sustained-remission patients, sampling times were not the same.

The data were produced by immunoSEQ multiplex PCR, yet TCRdb's version contains in-frame clones alone and is incomplete. The sample carries fewer than 35,000 clones, over 75% recorded once. Notes on this clone: Its specificity is unknown.

The sequence was obtained from a human donor with chronic lymphocytic leukemia. This rearrangement joins TRBV11-1 to TRBJ1-6, with D possibly being TRBD1 (6 bases). The input for sequencing was PBMCs, taken after 24 months of ibrutinib treatment. CDR3 residues: CASSFFRGRDSPLHF. DNA for the CDR3: TGTGCCAGCAGCTTCTTCAGGGGAAGAGATTCACCCCTCCACTTT.